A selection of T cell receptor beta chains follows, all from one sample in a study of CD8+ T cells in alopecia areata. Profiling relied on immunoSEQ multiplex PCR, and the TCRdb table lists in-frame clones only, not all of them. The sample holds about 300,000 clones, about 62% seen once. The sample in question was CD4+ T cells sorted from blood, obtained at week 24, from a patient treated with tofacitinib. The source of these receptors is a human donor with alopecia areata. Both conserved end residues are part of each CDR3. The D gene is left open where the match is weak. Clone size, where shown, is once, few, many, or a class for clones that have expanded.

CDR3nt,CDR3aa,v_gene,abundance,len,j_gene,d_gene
TGCGCCAGCAGCCAAGAAGGGTGGACTTTCTTT,CASSQEGWTFF,TRBV4-1,.,11,TRBJ1-1,.
TGTGCCAGCAGCGGCGGGACTTTACAAGAGACCCAGTACTTC,CASSGGTLQETQYF,TRBV9,.,14,TRBJ2-5,.
TGTGCCTGGAGTCCACCGGGACCCACGTACCAAGAGACCCAGTACTTC,CAWSPPGPTYQETQYF,TRBV30,.,16,TRBJ2-5,.
TGTGCCAGCAGCCCCCTTACCAGTGTGGTTGGCTACACCTTC,CASSPLTSVVGYTF,TRBV11-2,.,14,TRBJ1-2,.
TGCAGCGTTGTCGACAGGAGGGGCTACGAGCAGTACTTC,CSVVDRRGYEQYF,TRBV29-1,few,13,TRBJ2-7,.
TGTGCCAGCTACGGGACAGGGACCTACGAGCAGTACTTC,CASYGTGTYEQYF,TRBV6-5,.,13,TRBJ2-7,TRBD1
TGCAGCGTTAGGGTAGTAACTGGACCTCAATATGGCTACACCTTC,CSVRVVTGPQYGYTF,TRBV29-1,.,15,TRBJ1-2,.
TGTGCCTGGGGAGGACTAGCGGTTAGCACAGATACGCAGTATTTT,CAWGGLAVSTDTQYF,TRBV30,.,15,TRBJ2-3,TRBD2
TGTGCCTGGAGTCGGGGGTCCCGGGAGCTGTTTTTT,CAWSRGSRELFF,TRBV30,.,12,TRBJ2-2,.
TGCAGCGTTGAAGATTTGAGGGGGCGGGAAAAACTGTTTTTT,CSVEDLRGREKLFF,TRBV29-1,.,14,TRBJ1-4,TRBD1
TGCAGCGCTGAGAGGGGGGGAGACATTCAGTACTTC,CSAERGGDIQYF,TRBV29-1,.,12,TRBJ2-4,.
TGCGCCAGCGCTGGACAGGCTCCCTACGAGCAGTACTTC,CASAGQAPYEQYF,TRBV5-1,.,13,TRBJ2-7,TRBD1
TGTGCCAGCGCGAGGGGCCCGGCAACTAATGAAAAACTGTTTTTT,CASARGPATNEKLFF,TRBV6-1,once,15,TRBJ1-4,.
TGTGCCAGCAGTTCCTCAGGACAGACCTATGGCTACACCTTC,CASSSSGQTYGYTF,TRBV6-5,.,14,TRBJ1-2,.
TGTGCCATTCGGGACAGGGGGGATACTGGGGCCAACGTCCTGACTTTC,CAIRDRGDTGANVLTF,TRBV10-3,.,16,TRBJ2-6,TRBD1
TGTGCCTGGAGTTCGGGGACTAGCGGGGGTTACTCCTACGAGCAGTACTTC,CAWSSGTSGGYSYEQYF,TRBV30,.,17,TRBJ2-7,TRBD2
TGTGCCAGCAGCAGAGAGGGCGAGCAGTACTTC,CASSREGEQYF,TRBV13,.,11,TRBJ2-7,.
TGTGCCAGCAGATCGGGACAGGGCAAGGTGAGGGCTTTCTTT,CASRSGQGKVRAFF,TRBV28,.,14,TRBJ1-1,TRBD1
TGCGCCAGCAGCCAACTGCGACAGGGTGGGTACGAGCAGTACTTC,CASSQLRQGGYEQYF,TRBV4-1,.,15,TRBJ2-7,TRBD1
TGTGCCAGCAGTTTTGGGGGGCAAGGGCAGCCCCAGCATTTT,CASSFGGQGQPQHF,TRBV27,.,14,TRBJ1-5,.
TGTGCCAGCCGACTTGACAGGGACCCGAGCACAGATACGCAGTATTTT,CASRLDRDPSTDTQYF,TRBV5-4,.,16,TRBJ2-3,TRBD1
TGTGCCACCGGGGACGGGCGACCAAATAGCAATCAGCCCCAGCATTTT,CATGDGRPNSNQPQHF,TRBV10-3,few,16,TRBJ1-5,.
TGCGCCAGCAGCCCTCATTTGGCGAACACTGAAGCTTTCTTT,CASSPHLANTEAFF,TRBV4-1,once,14,TRBJ1-1,.
TGTGCCAGCAGCTCCCAGACCCGACAGGTTACTCAGAACACTGAAGCTTTCTTT,CASSSQTRQVTQNTEAFF,TRBV5-6,.,18,TRBJ1-1,.
TGTGCCACCGCCGGGACAGAGTTCGGTGGCTACACCTTC,CATAGTEFGGYTF,TRBV6-1,.,13,TRBJ1-2,TRBD1
TGTGCCAGCAGCTTACCTCGCTGGGACTTAGATACGCAGTATTTT,CASSLPRWDLDTQYF,TRBV5-6,.,15,TRBJ2-3,.
TGTGCCACCAGCAGAGATCTCGGGACCTACGAGCAGTACTTC,CATSRDLGTYEQYF,TRBV15,.,14,TRBJ2-7,.
TGTGCCAGCAGCTTAGGACAGGGGGCATGGGAGACCCAGTACTTC,CASSLGQGAWETQYF,TRBV11-2,.,15,TRBJ2-5,TRBD1
TGCGCCAGCAGCTTGGCCGCAGGGGAAGGTCAGCCCCAGCATTTT,CASSLAAGEGQPQHF,TRBV5-1,few,15,TRBJ1-5,.